The next 18 T cell receptor beta chains were all read from a single sample in a study of T cells in Graves' hyperthyroidism and ophthalmopathy. TCR beta CDR3 regions were amplified from RNA. First-round RT-PCR targeting the TCR CDR3 was performed with the HTBI primer set. A single record per CDR3 protein comes from TCRdb applying MiXCR to the multiplex PCR reads. Of roughly 650,000 distinct CDR3 sequences listed, about a sixth are singletons. Material for sequencing was blood. All receptors come from a woman in her forties with Graves' ophthalmopathy.

This clonotype showed up many times. The gene calls are TRBV20-1 and TRBJ2-7, with 9 bases lining up with TRBD2. The CDR3 loop spans 18 amino acids. V trimming: 5 bases; J trimming: 2 bases; junction bases outside the gene matches: 19. CDR1 and CDR2 from the germline V gene are DFQATT and SNEGSKA (reference sequence). DNA of the CDR3: TGCAGTGCTCCCCCCCCGGGACTAGCAGAAGTAGGGGCCTACGAGCAGTACTTC. Protein sequence: CSAPPPGLAEVGAYEQYF.

This clonotype showed up many times. V gene TRBV12-3 or TRBV12-4 combines with J gene TRBJ2-7; 9 bases align to TRBD1. The length of the CDR3 is 14 residues. V gave up 3 bases and J gave up 5 bases; unmatched junction bases: 5. The CDR3 loop is CASSFGTGINEQYF. CDR3 DNA: TGTGCCAGCAGTTTCGGGACAGGGATCAACGAGCAGTACTTC.

The chain links TRBV20-1 to TRBJ1-1, with D unclear. The germline V and J ends were trimmed by 2 bases and 3 bases, with 10 bases remaining between them. The CDR3 runs 13 residues. Germline assignment: CDR1 DFQATT and CDR2 SNEGSKA (reference sequence). The CDR3 loop is CSARSGLDTEAFF. DNA for the CDR3: TGCAGTGCTAGATCGGGTTTGGACACTGAAGCTTTCTTT.

The chain carries TRBV5-1 and TRBJ2-2; TRBD1 matches at 12 bases. The J segment lost 7 bases and the V segment lost 4 bases, leaving 5 bases of the junction unmatched. Germline V CDR1 and CDR2: SGHRS, YFSETQ. The CDR3 extends over 15 amino acids. CDR3 sequence reads: CASSAGTGGYGELFF. The DNA of the CDR3 is TGCGCCAGCAGCGCCGGGACAGGGGGCTACGGGGAGCTGTTTTTT.

This clonotype was recorded at least ten times. The V call is TRBV5-6, the J call TRBJ1-4; D call uncertain. V lost 5 bases and J lost 8, with 10 bases in between. Germline assignment: CDR1 SGHDT and CDR2 YYEEEE. CDR3 length: 12 residues. CDR3 bases: TGTGCCAGCAGTTTAAGACGGGAAAAACTGTTTTTT. Translated, it gives CASSLRREKLFF.

This clonotype appeared a few times. The J gene is TRBJ2-7, the V gene TRBV5-6; D is unresolved. CDR1 is SGHDT, CDR2 YYEEEE, per germline. CDR3 length: 13 amino acids. With 2 bases removed from V and 6 bases from J, the gap between germline ends came to 12 bases. CDR3 protein: CASSLGVQSEQYF. The DNA of the CDR3 is TGTGCCAGCAGCTTAGGTGTACAATCCGAGCAGTACTTC.

This clonotype was recorded at least ten times. The gene calls are TRBV2 and TRBJ2-5, with D maybe TRBD2 (6 bases). Trimming took off 7 bases at V and 4 bases at J, with 16 bases between the two ends. The CDR3 runs to 14 residues. The germline V gene encodes CDR1 SNHLY and CDR2 FYNNEI. The CDR3 sequence is CASKRDSGGETQYF. CDR3 bases: TGTGCCAGCAAAAGGGACTCCGGAGGAGAGACCCAGTACTTC. Complete variable domain (other parts from reference TRBV2 and TRBJ2-5): EPEVTQTPSHQVTQMGQEVILRCVPISNHLYFYWYRQILGQKVEFLVSFYNNEISEKSEIFDDQFSVERPDGSNFTLKIRSTKLEDSAMYFCASKRDSGGETQYFGPGTRLLVL.

This clonotype was detected ten times or more. The genes are TRBV30 and TRBJ1-4; TRBD1 might be the D (6 bases). V lost 5 bases to trimming and J lost 8 bases, with 15 bases between them. Germline V CDR1 and CDR2: GTSNPN, SVGIG (reference sequence). The CDR3 runs to 13 residues. Here the CDR3 DNA reads TGTGCCTGGTCTGGAGGGGGTACGGAAAAACTGTTTTTT. It encodes CAWSGGGTEKLFF.

This clonotype was seen once. The V call is TRBV5-1, the J call TRBJ2-7; D might be TRBD2 (5 bases). Trimming cost V 2 bases and J 0 bases, with 9 bases left between them. The CDR3 runs to 14 residues. Germline CDR1 and CDR2: SGHRS and YFSETQ. CDR3 in DNA: TGCGCCAGCAGCTTTACTGACTACTCCTACGAGCAGTACTTC. It encodes CASSFTDYSYEQYF.

In its sample, this clonotype was seen a few times. The chain joins TRBV6-1 to TRBJ2-7; D not certain. CDR1 is MNHNS and CDR2 is SASEGT in the germline V gene. The CDR3 has 14 amino acids. V lost 5 bases and J lost 2, with 13 bases in between. CDR3 in amino acids: CASSSTGPAYEQYF. The CDR3, as DNA: TGTGCCAGCAGTTCCACCGGGCCAGCCTACGAGCAGTACTTC.

The rearrangement links TRBV4-2 to TRBJ2-7; either TRBD1 or TRBD2 may fit D (5 bases each). This CDR3 has 16 amino acids. Trimming took off 0 bases at V and 0 bases at J, with 12 bases between the two ends. The germline V gene has CDR1 LGHNA and CDR2 YNFKEQ. CDR3 in amino acids: CASSQDFGARSYEQYF. CDR3 bases: TGTGCCAGCAGCCAAGATTTCGGGGCTCGCTCCTACGAGCAGTACTTC.

This clonotype was seen repeatedly, ten times or more. The V call is TRBV7-2, the J call TRBJ1-1; perhaps TRBD1 as D (6 bases). Germline V gene data show CDR1 as SGHTA and CDR2 as FQGNSA. The CDR3 is made up of 14 amino acids. Trimming shortened V by 5 bases and J by 6 bases, and 16 bases separated the two germline ends. This CDR3 reads CASSRLMGHSEAFF. In DNA, the CDR3 is TGTGCCAGCAGCCGGCTAATGGGACACTCTGAAGCTTTCTTT.

This clonotype was seen repeatedly, ten times or more. V and J are TRBV7-9 and TRBJ2-1; maybe TRBD1 (6 bases). Germline V CDR1 and CDR2: SEHNR, FQNEAQ (reference sequence). V lost 1 base and J lost 5, with 9 bases in between. There are 14 residues in the CDR3. CDR3 residues: CASSLGTANNEQFF. CDR3 bases: TGTGCCAGCAGCTTAGGGACAGCAAACAATGAGCAGTTCTTC.

V usage is TRBV7-3 and J usage is TRBJ2-3, with a tentative D call TRBD2 (5 bases). CDR3 length: 14 amino acids. Germline V gives CDR1 SGHTA, CDR2 FQGTGA. V shed 4 bases and J shed 1 base, with 9 bases lying between them. This chain's CDR3 is CASSSMGGTDTQYF. The CDR3 nucleotides read TGTGCCAGCAGCTCCATGGGAGGCACAGATACGCAGTATTTT. Drawing the rest from reference TRBV7-3 and TRBJ2-3, the complete variable domain is GAGVSQTPSNKVTEKGKYVELRCDPISGHTALYWYRQSLGQGPEFLIYFQGTGAADDSGLPNDRFFAVRPEGSVSTLKIQRTERGDSAVYLCASSSMGGTDTQYFGPGTRLTVL.

This clonotype showed up many times. The chain couples TRBV2 to TRBJ2-1; weak D call: TRBD2 (6 bases). With 7 bases removed from V and 5 bases from J, the gap between germline ends came to 18 bases. This CDR3 spans 15 amino acids. Per germline, CDR1 SNHLY and CDR2 FYNNEI. The CDR3 region has the DNA TGTGCCAGCATGATAGGGCTAGGAGGGCACAATGAGCAGTTCTTC. Translated, it gives CASMIGLGGHNEQFF.

This clonotype showed up many times. V gene TRBV2 combines with J gene TRBJ2-1; D is unresolved. CDR3 length: 15 residues. V was clipped by 4 bases and J by 2 bases, with 12 bases between them. Germline V gene sequence: CDR1 SNHLY, CDR2 FYNNEI. The DNA of the CDR3 is TGTGCCAGCAGTGTGTTAGGGAATACCTACAATGAGCAGTTCTTC. It is translated as CASSVLGNTYNEQFF.

This clonotype was found a few times. V is TRBV12-3 or TRBV12-4 and J is TRBJ2-1; 12 nucleotides match TRBD1. CDR3 length: 15 amino acids. Trimming cost V 3 bases and J 9 bases; bases outside gene matches: 6. This chain's CDR3 is CASSLAGQGAGEQFF. The CDR3 region has the DNA TGTGCCAGCAGTTTGGCGGGACAGGGGGCTGGTGAGCAGTTCTTC.

V gene TRBV3-1 combines with J gene TRBJ2-3; TRBD2 matches at 8 bases. The ends lost 5 bases at V and 4 bases at J; junction bases unmatched: 8. The germline CDR1 and CDR2 sequences are LGHDT and YNNKEL (reference sequence). The CDR3 length is 15 residues. This CDR3 reads CASSGTSRFSDTQYF. DNA for the CDR3: TGTGCCAGCAGCGGGACTAGTCGCTTTTCAGATACGCAGTATTTT.